This is a list of T cell receptor beta chains from one sample in a study of lymphopenia after photon versus proton radiotherapy. Sequencing used immunoSEQ multiplex PCR; TCRdb keeps in-frame clones, though not all of them. The profile shows approximately 70,000 clones, roughly 87% of them singletons. The material was peripheral blood, obtained from a patient treated with proton-based radiotherapy. Every receptor here comes from a man older than 75 with esophageal cancer. CDR3s include the opening cysteine and the closing phenylalanine or tryptophan. The D gene is left open where the match is weak. Part of the rows lack a size; the others show once, few, many or a class for expanded clones.

V gene	clone size	J gene	D gene	CDR3 protein	CDR3 DNA
TRBV19	.	TRBJ2-3	TRBD1	CASSLGQGSTDTQYF	TGTGCCAGTAGTCTAGGACAGGGGAGCACAGATACGCAGTATTTT
TRBV7-2	.	TRBJ1-4	TRBD1	CASSFMGQLNEKLFF	TGTGCCAGCAGCTTTATGGGACAGCTGAATGAAAAACTGTTTTTT
TRBV19	.	TRBJ2-3	.	CASTNTDTQYF	TGTGCCAGTACCAACACAGATACGCAGTATTTT
TRBV7-9	.	TRBJ1-6	.	CASSLKVREGSPLHF	TGTGCCAGCAGCTTAAAGGTCAGGGAGGGTTCACCCCTCCACTTT
TRBV11-3	.	TRBJ2-3	TRBD2	CASSRGLAADTQYF	TGTGCCAGCAGCCGGGGACTAGCCGCAGATACGCAGTATTTT
TRBV7-2	.	TRBJ2-3	TRBD2	CASSSPPGRGGKRDTQYF	TGTGCCAGCAGCTCCCCCCCCGGGCGGGGGGGCAAGAGAGATACGCAGTATTTT
TRBV5-8	.	TRBJ2-3	.	CASSSRRLATDTQYF	TGTGCCAGCAGCTCACGGCGTCTAGCCACAGATACGCAGTATTTT
TRBV19	.	TRBJ1-1	.	CASSVGLGNTEAFF	TGTGCCAGTAGTGTCGGACTGGGGAACACTGAAGCTTTCTTT
TRBV7-7	once	TRBJ2-1	.	CASSLGTSSYNEQFF	TGTGCCAGCAGCTTAGGGACAAGCTCCTACAATGAGCAGTTCTTC
TRBV19	.	TRBJ1-1	.	CASSIGGGRTEAFF	TGTGCCAGTAGTATAGGTGGGGGAAGGACTGAAGCTTTCTTT
TRBV2	.	TRBJ1-6	.	CASSAPGREHYNSPLHF	TGTGCCAGCAGTGCCCCGGGCCGGGAGCACTATAATTCACCCCTCCACTTT
TRBV7-9	.	TRBJ2-5	.	CASSSRDFAQETQYF	TGTGCCAGCAGCTCCCGGGACTTCGCCCAAGAGACCCAGTACTTC
TRBV7-9	few	TRBJ2-7	.	CASSLALERDEQYF	TGTGCCAGCAGCTTAGCGTTGGAGCGGGACGAGCAGTACTTC
TRBV19	.	TRBJ1-5	.	CASSIAGFNQPQHF	TGTGCCAGTAGTATAGCGGGGTTTAATCAGCCCCAGCATTTT
TRBV5-6	.	TRBJ1-6	.	CASSLDGANSPLHF	TGTGCCAGCAGCTTGGACGGAGCCAATTCACCCCTCCACTTT
TRBV7-9	once	TRBJ1-3	.	CASSRRRPGIRSSGNTIYF	TGTGCCAGCAGCCGCCGACGCCCCGGGATCCGGAGCTCTGGAAACACCATATATTTT
TRBV7-9	few	TRBJ1-2	.	CASSLTVGGRGGDYGYTF	TGTGCCAGCAGCTTAACCGTTGGGGGGCGCGGTGGCGACTATGGCTACACCTTC
TRBV4-2	.	TRBJ2-6	TRBD1	CASSFTGGSGANVLTF	TGTGCCAGCAGTTTTACAGGGGGCTCTGGGGCCAACGTCCTGACTTTC
TRBV19	.	TRBJ1-2	TRBD1	CASSPQGADYGYTF	TGTGCCAGTAGTCCGCAGGGGGCAGACTATGGCTACACCTTC
TRBV19	.	TRBJ2-7	.	CASSTRLGGYEQYF	TGTGCCAGTAGTACCCGTTTGGGGGGCTACGAGCAGTACTTC
TRBV6-5	.	TRBJ2-3	.	CAVSARGSKDTQYF	TGTGCCGTGTCGGCTAGGGGGTCAAAAGATACGCAGTATTTT
TRBV5-1	.	TRBJ2-3	.	CASSPQGPTYTDTQYF	TGCGCCAGCAGCCCTCAGGGACCCACTTACACAGATACGCAGTATTTT
TRBV9	.	TRBJ1-3	.	CASSVVSGGSGNTIYF	TGTGCCAGCAGCGTAGTATCTGGGGGCTCTGGAAACACCATATATTTT
TRBV7-2	.	TRBJ2-1	TRBD2	CASSGLAGPYNEQFF	TGTGCCAGCAGCGGACTAGCGGGACCCTACAATGAGCAGTTCTTC
TRBV27	.	TRBJ1-1	.	CASSSQDGFGAFF	TGTGCCAGCAGTTCCCAGGATGGTTTTGGAGCTTTCTTT
TRBV6-1	.	TRBJ2-3	.	CASTFGGTYTDTQYF	TGTGCCAGCACCTTTGGCGGGACTTACACAGATACGCAGTATTTT
TRBV28	.	TRBJ2-7	.	CASTQGTGGQYF	TGTGCCAGCACCCAGGGGACCGGTGGGCAGTACTTC
TRBV29-1	.	TRBJ1-1	TRBD1	CSAQRDREEAEAFF	TGCAGCGCCCAACGAGACAGGGAAGAGGCTGAAGCTTTCTTT
TRBV5-1	.	TRBJ2-3	TRBD1	CASLRQGVGDTQYF	TGCGCCAGTCTCCGACAGGGGGTTGGAGATACGCAGTATTTT
TRBV14	.	TRBJ2-5	.	CASSQDRGGLQETQYF	TGTGCCAGCAGCCAAGATCGCGGTGGTCTCCAAGAGACCCAGTACTTC
TRBV27	.	TRBJ2-1	.	CASSIRDNEQFF	TGTGCCAGCAGTATCCGGGACAATGAGCAGTTCTTC
TRBV19	.	TRBJ2-3	TRBD2	CASSGTSGEPRDAGTDTQYF	TGTGCCAGTAGTGGGACTAGCGGGGAACCCCGGGATGCGGGCACAGATACGCAGTATTTT
TRBV6-1	.	TRBJ1-2	.	CASSPSGAVYGYTF	TGTGCCAGCAGTCCTTCGGGGGCCGTCTATGGCTACACCTTC